These T cell receptor beta chains were read from a single sample in a study of cytomegalovirus exposure and HLA in healthy donors. Sequencing was performed with immunoSEQ multiplex PCR; in TCRdb, only in-frame clones are kept and a portion is missing. The table lists 70,000 to 85,000 clones, around 94% of them singletons. The specimen was PBMCs. The source is a woman between 18 and 29 years old in good health and CMV-seropositive. CDR3s include the opening cysteine and the closing phenylalanine or tryptophan. D genes are given only for firm matches. Clone sizes are given selectively: once, few, many, or a class where the clone is expanded.

size	V	J	D	DNA	CDR3
-	TRBV2	TRBJ1-5	TRBD1	TGTGCCAGCAGTCGGCGGGACAGGGAAGATCAGCCCCAGCATTTT	CASSRRDREDQPQHF
-	TRBV4-2	TRBJ2-3	-	TGTGCCAGCAGCCTCTCTATTGCAGATACGCAGTATTTT	CASSLSIADTQYF
-	TRBV2	TRBJ1-5	-	TGTGCCAGCAGTGGTTTGGGAGGCAATCAGCCCCAGCATTTT	CASSGLGGNQPQHF
-	TRBV7-3	TRBJ2-3	TRBD2	TGTGCCAGCAGCCCGGGACTAGCGGAGTCCACAGATACGCAGTATTTT	CASSPGLAESTDTQYF
-	TRBV9	TRBJ2-5	-	TGTGCCAGCAGCGTAGATGGTAGGGGCGGAGAGACCCAGTACTTC	CASSVDGRGGETQYF
-	TRBV28	TRBJ2-1	-	TGTGCCAGCAGTCCTGACGGACATATCAACAATGAGCAGTTCTTC	CASSPDGHINNEQFF
-	TRBV6-4	TRBJ1-6	TRBD1	TGTGCCAGCAGTGGGGGACAGGTCATCTATAATTCACCCCTCCACTTT	CASSGGQVIYNSPLHF
-	TRBV5-1	TRBJ1-2	-	TGCGCCAGCAGCTTGAGGGGGGGGAGCTATGGCTACACCTTC	CASSLRGGSYGYTF
once	TRBV19	TRBJ1-5	-	TGTGCCAGTAGTATGACAGGAATTACCAATCAGCCCCAGCATTTT	CASSMTGITNQPQHF
-	TRBV5-1	TRBJ1-2	-	TGCGCCAGCAGCTTGTCGCCAGGGAGGAGGGACAACTATGGCTACACCTTC	CASSLSPGRRDNYGYTF
-	TRBV30	TRBJ1-1	TRBD1	TGTGCCTGGAGTTTCGGGACAGTCGTGACTGAAGCTTTCTTT	CAWSFGTVVTEAFF
-	TRBV30	TRBJ1-1	-	TGTGCCTGGAGTGCCCAACAGGAGGGAGCTTTCTTT	CAWSAQQEGAFF
-	TRBV19	TRBJ1-2	TRBD1	TGTGCCAGTAGTATTACTGGGACAGGGGGCGCGGGGGGCTACACCTTC	CASSITGTGGAGGYTF
-	TRBV7-3	TRBJ2-2	TRBD2	TGTGCCAGCAGCTTAAGACTAGCGGACACCGGGGAGCTGTTTTTT	CASSLRLADTGELFF
-	TRBV5-8	TRBJ1-2	-	TGTGCCAGCAGCAAGGAGCGCGGGGAAGGTTTTAGCTACACCTTC	CASSKERGEGFSYTF
-	TRBV19	TRBJ2-7	TRBD1	TGTGCCAGTAGTGACCCCCGGGACAGGGCATCCTACGAGCAGTACTTC	CASSDPRDRASYEQYF
few	TRBV5-1	TRBJ2-5	TRBD2	TGCGCCAGCAGCTTGCGGGGGGTGGACCCCGAGACCCAGTACTTC	CASSLRGVDPETQYF
once	TRBV19	TRBJ2-5	-	TGTGCCAGTAGTCCGACGGGAAGCGAGGAGACCCAGTACTTC	CASSPTGSEETQYF
-	TRBV10-1	TRBJ2-2	-	TGCGCCAGCAGTGAGGGGCAGGGGAGTTCCGGGGAGCTGTTTTTT	CASSEGQGSSGELFF
-	TRBV5-1	TRBJ2-6	-	TGCGCCAGCAGCTTGGGTAGCTCTGGGGCCAACGTCCTGACTTTC	CASSLGSSGANVLTF
-	TRBV7-2	TRBJ2-7	TRBD2	TGTGCCAGCAGTTCAACAGCGGGGGACACCTACGAGCAGTACTTC	CASSSTAGDTYEQYF
few	TRBV5-1	TRBJ2-7	-	TGCGCCAGCAGCTTGGGGCCCCAGGGGGAGCAGTACTTC	CASSLGPQGEQYF
-	TRBV14	TRBJ2-1	TRBD1	TGTGCCAGCAGCCAAGGGACAGGGGTAACTGAGCAGTTCTTC	CASSQGTGVTEQFF
once	TRBV29-1	TRBJ2-7	-	TGCAGCGTTGAAGATCCTGAGGTTAGCTCCTACGAGCAGTACTTC	CSVEDPEVSSYEQYF